These 19 T cell receptor beta chains were sequenced from one sample in a study of blood T cell repertoires in COVID-19. Sequencing was performed with immunoSEQ multiplex PCR; in TCRdb, only in-frame clones are kept and a portion is missing. Of 400,000 to 550,000 clones in the sample, roughly nine tenths were seen once. Sequenced input: PBMCs or T cells enriched from blood (not recorded which). The receptor source for this set is a woman under 30 with acute COVID-19.

The CDR3, as DNA: TGTGCCAGCTCACCTCCGGGACAGGGGGCAACCTATAATTCACCCCTCCACTTT. It codes for CASSPPGQGATYNSPLHF. This chain joins TRBV18 and TRBJ1-6; 12 bases match TRBD1. The length of the CDR3 is 18 residues. Germline V gene data show CDR1 as KGHSH and CDR2 as LQKENI. With 3 bases clipped from V and 2 bases from J, the junction kept 5 bases outside the gene matches.

The chain combines TRBV5-4 with TRBJ2-3; 8 bases align to TRBD2. The CDR3 sequence is 15 residues long. Germline CDR1 is SGHNT and CDR2 is YYREEE (reference sequence). The V segment lost 4 bases and the J segment 6 bases; nucleotides outside the gene matches: 10. The CDR3 region is CASSPGTGRVDTQYF. The DNA for the CDR3 is TGTGCCAGCAGCCCGGGGACCGGGAGGGTCGATACGCAGTATTTT.

This clone was counted between two and nine times. The gene calls are TRBV7-2 and TRBJ2-3; a possible D gene is TRBD1 (6 bases). This CDR3 region has 15 residues. Germline V CDR1 and CDR2: SGHTA, FQGNSA. Trimming pared 1 base from V and 2 bases from J, leaving 10 bases between. The CDR3 nucleotides are TGTGCCAGCAGCTTAGGGGGACACCCCACAGATACGCAGTATTTT. It encodes CASSLGGHPTDTQYF.

The gene calls are TRBV6-5 and TRBJ2-7, with 12 bases fitting TRBD2. Germline CDR1 and CDR2: MNHEY and SVGAGI. V trimming: 6 bases; J trimming: 6 bases; junction bases outside the gene matches: 9. CDR3 size: 15 residues. Here the CDR3 reads CASSHQLAGGREQYF. The CDR3 nucleotides are TGTGCCAGCAGCCACCAACTAGCGGGAGGCCGCGAGCAGTACTTC.

This rearrangement joins TRBV18 to TRBJ2-5; 8 bases are a match to TRBD2. The junction had 7 bases not matched to a gene; V was cut back by 4 bases and J by 0 bases. Germline V CDR1 and CDR2: KGHSH, LQKENI. CDR3 length equals 16 residues. This CDR3 reads CASSLSTSANQETQYF. DNA of the CDR3: TGTGCCAGCTCACTTTCGACTAGCGCAAACCAAGAGACCCAGTACTTC. Filled out from reference TRBV18 and TRBJ2-5, the complete variable domain reads NAGVMQNPRHLVRRRGQEARLRCSPMKGHSHVYWYRQLPEEGLKFMVYLQKENIIDESGMPKERFSAEFPKEGPSILRIQQVVRGDSAAYFCASSLSTSANQETQYFGPGTRLLVL.

The chain has TRBV5-1 and TRBJ1-1, with D maybe TRBD1 (6 bases). The CDR3 runs to 15 residues. The germline V gene encodes CDR1 SGHRS and CDR2 YFSETQ. V was clipped by 4 bases and J by 2 bases, with 15 bases between them. The CDR3 nucleotides are TGCGCCAGCAGCACTCACAGGGACCTTAACACTGAAGCTTTCTTT. Amino acid sequence: CASSTHRDLNTEAFF.

The rearrangement uses TRBV19 and TRBJ1-2, with TRBD1 identical over 9 bases. Losses at the gene ends were 10 bases for V and 3 bases for J; bases not matched to a gene: 6. This CDR3 region has 13 residues. The germline V gene has CDR1 LNHDA and CDR2 SQIVND (reference sequence). This chain's CDR3 is CATRTGEDYGYTF. The CDR3 DNA is TGTGCCACCAGGACAGGGGAGGACTATGGCTACACCTTC. Filled out from reference TRBV19 and TRBJ1-2, the complete variable domain reads DGGITQSPKYLFRKEGQNVTLSCEQNLNHDAMYWYRQDPGQGLRLIYYSQIVNDFQKGDIAEGYSVSREKKESFPLTVTSAQKNPTAFYLCATRTGEDYGYTFGSGTRLTVV.

The chain carries TRBV6-2 or TRBV6-3 and TRBJ1-1, with D tentatively TRBD1 (5 bases). V was cut by 4 bases and J by 3 bases, with 12 bases left in between. The CDR3 length is 14 residues. From germline, CDR1 is MNHEY and CDR2 SVGEGT. The CDR3 reads CASSSIQDHTEAFF. In nucleotides, the CDR3 is TGTGCCAGCAGTTCAATACAGGATCACACTGAAGCTTTCTTT.

The gene calls are TRBV11-2 and TRBJ2-1; 7 bases map to TRBD2. Trimming removed 1 base from V and 4 bases from J; junction bases left unmatched: 4. The CDR3 sequence is 15 residues long. CDR1 is SGHAT, CDR2 FQNNGV, per germline. The CDR3 sequence is CASSLGAGFYNEQFF. The CDR3 coding sequence is TGTGCCAGCAGCTTAGGAGCGGGATTTTACAATGAGCAGTTCTTC.

The chain links TRBV5-1 to TRBJ2-7; TRBD1 aligns across 7 bases. There are 13 residues in the CDR3. The germline gives CDR1 SGHRS, CDR2 YFSETQ. Unmatched junction bases numbered 4, after V lost 0 bases and J lost 7 bases. The CDR3 sequence: CASSLEGAREQYF. The CDR3 bases are TGCGCCAGCAGCTTGGAGGGGGCTAGAGAGCAGTACTTC.

V gene TRBV29-1 combines with J gene TRBJ2-7, with 8 bases that match TRBD2. The trim removed 4 bases at V and 3 bases at J, leaving 5 bases unmatched. The germline V gene has CDR1 SQVTM and CDR2 ANQGSEA. This CDR3 region has 13 residues. The DNA for the CDR3 is TGCAGCGTTGTGGCGGGAGGCGACTACGAGCAGTACTTC. Translating it yields CSVVAGGDYEQYF.

The chain carries TRBV30 and TRBJ2-7, with D possibly TRBD2 on 5 matching bases. V lost 1 base and J 0 bases, leaving 13 bases between the germline ends. The CDR3 extends over 15 amino acids. Germline lookup yields CDR1 GTSNPN and CDR2 SVGIG (reference sequence). CDR3 residues: CAWSGLSASSYEQYF. The CDR3 DNA reads as TGTGCCTGGAGTGGGCTTAGCGCAAGCTCCTACGAGCAGTACTTC.

This clone has only one observation. This chain joins TRBV6-5 and TRBJ2-1; 11 bases agree with TRBD2. The J segment lost 9 bases and the V segment lost 8 bases, leaving 12 bases of the junction unmatched. The germline V gene has CDR1 MNHEY and CDR2 SVGAGI. The CDR3 has 15 residues. The CDR3: CASRIAGGQVSEQFF. Here the CDR3 DNA reads TGTGCCAGCCGCATAGCGGGGGGGCAAGTCAGTGAGCAGTTCTTC.

This clone was counted only a few times. This rearrangement joins TRBV5-5 to TRBJ1-1; no clear D gene. Germline V gene data show CDR1 as SGHKS and CDR2 as YYEKEE (reference sequence). This CDR3 is 16 amino acids long. V shed 0 bases and J shed 0 bases, with 12 bases lying between them. In DNA form, the CDR3 reads TGTGCCAGCAGCTTGGAATCAACGGGGATGAACACTGAAGCTTTCTTT. Protein sequence: CASSLESTGMNTEAFF.

The chain links TRBV2 to TRBJ2-1, with TRBD2 identical over 8 bases. The CDR3 runs 15 residues. CDR1 is SNHLY and CDR2 is FYNNEI in the germline V gene. After removal of 8 bases from V and 5 bases from J, the junction contained 11 bases not matched to a gene. The CDR3: CASRPGTRGDNEQFF. CDR3 DNA sequence: TGTGCCAGCCGCCCAGGGACTAGAGGAGACAATGAGCAGTTCTTC.

The chain is built from TRBV27 and TRBJ2-7; D is uncertain. Germline V gives CDR1 MNHEY, CDR2 SMNVEV (reference sequence). The CDR3 spans 14 residues. V lost 2 bases, J lost 3 bases, and 11 bases lay in between. CDR3 protein: CASSLASRLYEQYF. In DNA form, the CDR3 reads TGTGCCAGCAGTTTAGCTTCCAGGCTCTACGAGCAGTACTTC.

J is TRBJ2-2 and V is TRBV6-2 or TRBV6-3, with 8 bases fitting TRBD1. Germline-derived CDR1 and CDR2 are MNHEY and SVGEGT. The CDR3 has 17 residues. V gave up 2 bases and J gave up 5 bases; unmatched junction bases: 10. The CDR3 loop is CASSYLQRTGRTGELFF. Here the CDR3 DNA reads TGTGCCAGCAGTTACCTCCAAAGGACAGGGAGAACCGGGGAGCTGTTTTTT.

V and J are TRBV7-2 and TRBJ2-1; maybe TRBD2 (6 bases). The CDR3 loop spans 15 amino acids. In germline, CDR1 is SGHTA, CDR2 FQGNSA. Trimming pared 6 bases from V and 0 bases from J, leaving 12 bases between. CDR3 DNA: TGTGCCAGCAGTCTCATAGCGGACTCCTACAATGAGCAGTTCTTC. It yields the protein CASSLIADSYNEQFF.

The chain has TRBV28 and TRBJ1-3; D unresolved. V shed 3 bases and J shed 2 bases, with 11 bases lying between them. This CDR3 spans 15 amino acids. Germline V lookup: CDR1 MDHEN, CDR2 SYDVKM. The CDR3 nucleotides are TGTGCCAGCAGTTTGTCCCTCAGGACTGGAAACACCATATATTTT. Translation gives CASSLSLRTGNTIYF. The variable domain in full, completed from reference TRBV28 and TRBJ1-3, reads DVKVTQSSRYLVKRTGEKVFLECVQDMDHENMFWYRQDPGLGLRLIYFSYDVKMKEKGDIPEGYSVSREKKERFSLILESASTNQTSMYLCASSLSLRTGNTIYFGEGSWLTVV.